These 21 T cell receptor beta chains share one sample of origin, sequenced in a study of regulatory T cells in long-lasting Graves disease (dated by TCRdb to the early 2020s). Library generation was performed with multiplex PCR. The listed sequencing device is Illumina HiSeq 4000. TCR beta libraries were built with iRepertoire HTBI primers and Arm-PCR amplification of CDR3 regions. TCRdb reprocessing: public reads trimmed at Q25 with fastp, clones called with MiXCR, in-frame beta chains kept. Here each entry gathers all rows of one CDR3 protein and keeps the most common genes and DNA. The sample includes 350,000 to 450,000 distinct CDR3 sequences, with approximately 12% observed a single time. The leading ten clones occupy approximately 20% of the sample. Explained via the paper, the time point label denotes: newly diagnosed GD, antithyroid drugs for less than 3 months. RNA was extracted from PBMCs in TRIzol for both TCR sequencing and RNA sequencing.

The sample also formed part of further work on T cells in Graves' hyperthyroidism and ophthalmopathy.

The material sequenced was peripheral blood mononuclear cells (PBMCs), taken at new diagnosis, from a patient treated with antithyroid drugs. The receptor source for this set is a woman between 18 and 29 years old with Graves disease. Donor details come from another sample of the same person, matched by shared clones.

The table lists this clonotype with many counts. The chain carries TRBV20-1 and TRBJ2-1; possible D gene TRBD2, 6 bases. CDR3 length equals 14 residues. Trimming pared 3 bases from V and 4 bases from J, leaving 13 bases between. Germline values: CDR1 DFQATT, CDR2 SNEGSKA (reference sequence). Here the CDR3 DNA reads TGCAGTGCTAGTCTAGCGTGGATTTACAATGAGCAGTTCTTC. Its protein is CSASLAWIYNEQFF.

This clonotype was detected many times. The V call is TRBV6-5, the J call TRBJ2-1; the D gene is possibly TRBD1 (5 bases). The V end was cut by 0 bases, the J end by 8 bases, with 11 bases between. This CDR3 region has 14 residues. Germline CDR1 and CDR2: MNHEY and SVGAGI. Written as DNA, the CDR3 is TGTGCCAGCAGTTACTCGATATGGGGCGATGAGCAGTTCTTC. Its protein is CASSYSIWGDEQFF.

This clonotype was seen many times. CDR3 sequence reads: CATSWTGGLLRDEQFF. Written as DNA, the CDR3 is TGTGCCACCAGCTGGACAGGCGGGTTGCTCCGGGATGAGCAGTTCTTC. The genes are TRBV15 and TRBJ2-1; 7 nucleotides line up with TRBD1. The CDR3 runs 16 residues. J lost 8 bases, V lost 5 bases, and 15 bases had no gene match. Per the germline V gene, CDR1 is LNHNV and CDR2 is YYDKDF (reference sequence).

Ten or more counts support this clonotype. The chain is built from TRBV28 and TRBJ2-2, with D perhaps TRBD1 or TRBD2 (6 bases each). Germline CDR1 MDHEN, CDR2 SYDVKM. This CDR3 contains 15 residues. Trimming cost V 6 bases and J 5 bases, with 16 bases left between them. The DNA of the CDR3 is TGTGCCAGCAGGCCTCTAGGGGGGCTTACCGGGGAGCTGTTTTTT. Translated, it gives CASRPLGGLTGELFF.

A few counts support this clonotype. This chain uses TRBV6-2 or TRBV6-3 with TRBJ1-2, with 7 nucleotides matching TRBD1. The CDR3 covers 15 residues. CDR1 and CDR2 from the germline V gene are MNHEY and SVGEGT. The V and J ends lost 5 bases and 2 bases, in that order; junction bases with no gene match: 8. The CDR3 region has the DNA TGTGCCAGCAGTCGGGACAGCTTCCCCAACTATGGCTACACCTTC. This encodes CASSRDSFPNYGYTF.

This clonotype was found many times. CDR3 residues: CASSETPSSYNSPLHF. Written as DNA, the CDR3 is TGTGCCAGCAGCGAAACTCCGAGCTCCTATAATTCACCCCTCCACTTT. This rearrangement joins TRBV14 to TRBJ1-6; the D is unclear. The length of the CDR3 is 16 residues. V lost 5 bases, J lost 0 bases, and 11 bases lay in between. Per the germline V gene, CDR1 is SGHDN and CDR2 is FVKESK.

Ten or more counts support this clonotype. The chain recombines TRBV20-1 with TRBJ2-5; D is possibly TRBD2 (5 bases). Trimming removed 1 base at V and 1 base at J, with 10 bases between. The CDR3 consists of 14 residues. The germline V gene encodes CDR1 DFQATT and CDR2 SNEGSKA (reference sequence). CDR3 residues: CSARVLAGQETQYF. The CDR3 nucleotides read TGCAGTGCTAGAGTCCTAGCAGGCCAAGAGACCCAGTACTTC.

This clonotype was found many times. The chain recombines TRBV7-6 with TRBJ2-1; TRBD2 aligns across 7 bases. The CDR3 covers 17 residues. The germline V gene has CDR1 SGHVS and CDR2 FNYEAQ. The trim removed 5 bases at V and 7 bases at J, leaving 17 bases unmatched. The CDR3 here is CASSLAITGGPENEQFF. The CDR3 region has the DNA TGTGCCAGCAGCCTCGCGATAACGGGGGGACCAGAAAATGAGCAGTTCTTC.

Concerning this clonotype: This sequence may be a read error, since a much larger clone differs from it by one base. This sequence joins TRBV12-3 or TRBV12-4 and TRBJ2-3; D is uncertain. The end of the DNA is better explained by TRBJ2-1, so the J call may be wrong. CDR3 length equals 15 residues. The CDR3 DNA reads as TGTGCCAGCAATTTAGAGCCCGGTTTTATCAATGGGCAGTTCTTC. Its translation is CASNLEPGFINGQFF.

The chain recombines TRBV7-9 with TRBJ1-4; perhaps TRBD1 as D (5 bases). Germline lookup yields CDR1 SEHNR and CDR2 FQNEAQ (reference sequence). The ends were cut back, 5 bases at V and 7 bases at J, with 20 bases in the middle. CDR3 size: 16 residues. The CDR3 sequence is CASSPGAWGLGEKLFF. CDR3 sequence (DNA): TGTGCCAGCAGCCCCGGCGCGTGGGGCTTGGGTGAAAAACTGTTTTTT.

This clonotype was seen at least ten times. The chain couples TRBV4-1 to TRBJ2-7; 12 bases are a match to TRBD2. Losses at the gene ends were 4 bases for V and 5 bases for J; bases not matched to a gene: 6. Germline-derived CDR1 and CDR2 are MGHRA and YSYEKL. The CDR3 has 15 amino acids. The CDR3 here is CASSPRLAGADEQYV. DNA of the CDR3: TGCGCCAGCAGCCCCCGACTAGCGGGGGCCGACGAGCAGTACGTC.

This clonotype was seen ten or more times. The V call is TRBV7-8, the J call TRBJ2-7, with D hard to call. V gave up 5 bases and J gave up 3 bases, with 5 bases separating them. Germline CDR1 is SGHVS and CDR2 is FQNEAQ. CDR3 length: 11 amino acids. The CDR3 DNA sequence: TGTGCCAGCAGCCCATACTACGAGCAGTACTTC. Encoded protein: CASSPYYEQYF.

This clonotype showed up many times. This rearrangement joins TRBV2 to TRBJ1-1; 7 bases agree with TRBD1. The V gene's germline CDR1 is SNHLY and CDR2 FYNNEI. V trimming: 7 bases; J trimming: 4 bases; junction bases outside the gene matches: 0. The CDR3 loop spans 11 amino acids. The CDR3 loop is CASNRGTEAFF. Here the CDR3 DNA reads TGTGCCAGCAACAGGGGCACTGAAGCTTTCTTT.

The sample holds a few counts of this clonotype. The chain uses TRBV19 and TRBJ2-6; D may be TRBD1 (6 bases). The CDR3 contains 19 residues. Between the trimmed V and J ends, which lost 0 bases and 0 bases, there was a span of 15 bases. Germline CDR1 and CDR2: LNHDA and SQIVND (reference sequence). DNA for the CDR3: TGTGCCAGTAGTATAGATCAGCCAGGGGCCATCTCTGGGGCCAACGTCCTGACTTTC. The encoded protein is CASSIDQPGAISGANVLTF.

In its sample, this clonotype was seen many times. V and J are TRBV7-2 and TRBJ2-1; TRBD2 agrees at 7 bases. Germline loops: CDR1 SGHTA, CDR2 FQGNSA. CDR3 size: 16 residues. Germline trimming cut 5 bases from V and 4 bases from J; bases unmatched to any gene: 11. CDR3 in DNA: TGTGCCAGCAGCGCGAAAGGGGAGGGGATTTACAATGAGCAGTTCTTC. This encodes CASSAKGEGIYNEQFF. The full variable domain, in which reference TRBV7-2 and TRBJ2-1 provide the parts outside the CDR3, is GAGVSQSPSNKVTEKGKDVELRCDPISGHTALYWYRQSLGQGLEFLIYFQGNSAPDKSGLPSDRFSAERTGGSVSTLTIQRTQQEDSAVYLCASSAKGEGIYNEQFFGPGTRLTVL.

In its sample, this clonotype was seen many times. The genes are TRBV7-9 and TRBJ2-7, with 9 bases identical to TRBD2. Germline CDR1 reads SEHNR; CDR2 reads FQNEAQ (reference sequence). Trimming cost V 2 bases and J 2 bases; bases outside gene matches: 4. This CDR3 contains 15 residues. The CDR3 here is CASSLIPSGAYEQYV. The CDR3 nucleotides are TGTGCCAGCAGCTTAATACCTAGCGGGGCCTACGAGCAGTACGTC.

The rearrangement links TRBV11-2 to TRBJ2-1, with TRBD1 matching over 9 bases. The CDR3 runs to 17 residues. V lost 2 bases to trimming and J lost 10 bases; unmatched junction nucleotides: 15. The germline V gene has CDR1 SGHAT and CDR2 FQNNGV. CDR3 nucleotide sequence: TGTGCCAGCAGCTTACACCGGACAGGGGCCCTTGGGGGGGAGCAGTTCTTC. Amino acids: CASSLHRTGALGGEQFF.

The gene calls are TRBV5-8 and TRBJ1-5, with unresolved D. Germline loops: CDR1 SGHTS, CDR2 YDEGEE. V lost 1 base, J lost 0 bases, and 8 bases lay in between. The CDR3 spans 15 residues. CDR3 sequence (DNA): TGTGCCAGCAGCTTGCTCTGGGATAGCAATCAGCCCCAGCATTTT. It translates to CASSLLWDSNQPQHF.

In this sample, this clonotype turned up many times. The V call is TRBV6-1, the J call TRBJ2-3, with 8 positions matching TRBD2. The CDR3 runs to 15 residues. The J segment lost 4 bases and the V segment lost 5 bases, leaving 8 bases of the junction unmatched. Germline CDR1 is MNHNS and CDR2 is SASEGT. CDR3 in amino acids: CASSTLPGGADTQYF. The DNA for the CDR3 is TGTGCCAGCAGTACCCTGCCGGGAGGGGCAGATACGCAGTATTTT.

As concerns this clonotype: The junction differs from germline at one of its ends, possibly a read error. The chain carries TRBV29-1 and TRBJ2-3; 14 bases agree with TRBD2. Germline V gives CDR1 SQVTM, CDR2 ANQGSEA. CDR3 length: 16 amino acids. The CDR3: CGVEASGTSGGDTQYF. In DNA, the CDR3 is TGCGGCGTTGAAGCGTCCGGGACTAGCGGGGGTGACACGCAGTATTTT.

This clonotype has ten or more counts. The chain employs TRBV28 and TRBJ2-7; 7 bases fit TRBD1. The CDR3 sequence is 15 residues long. V shed 8 bases and J 1 base; nucleotides not matched to a gene: 11. CDR1 and CDR2 from the germline V gene are MDHEN and SYDVKM. The CDR3 loop is CASEGHRGVSYEQYF. The CDR3, as DNA: TGTGCCAGCGAAGGTCACAGGGGAGTATCCTACGAGCAGTACTTC.